Shown below are 25 T cell receptor beta chains from a single sample sequenced in a study of identical twins. MiXCR was run by TCRdb on the 5' RACE reads, yielding one entry per CDR3 protein. This table has approximately 890,000 distinct CDR3 sequences, 10% to 15% appearing once. The sample was also linked to a second study, of yellow fever vaccine responses in identical twins.

The sequenced sample was PBMCs. The receptors originated from a woman under 30 in good health.

The V call is TRBV6-2 or TRBV6-3, the J call TRBJ1-4; a weak D match, TRBD1 (5 bases). CDR3 size: 15 residues. In germline, CDR1 is MNHEY, CDR2 SVGEGT. Trimming took 5 bases from V and 0 from J, leaving 10 bases between them. The CDR3 region has the DNA TGTGCCAGCAGTCACTGGACAACAACTAATGAAAAACTGTTTTTT. Translation gives CASSHWTTTNEKLFF.

The chain combines TRBV5-1 with TRBJ2-7, with 8 bases lining up with TRBD2. The CDR3 has 15 amino acids. J was trimmed by 7 bases and V by 0 bases; bases with no gene match: 9. Germline CDR1 SGHRS, CDR2 YFSETQ. The CDR3 region is CASSLEGGRSGEQYF. The CDR3 DNA reads TGCGCCAGCAGCTTGGAGGGCGGGAGGTCGGGAGAGCAGTACTTC.

The chain employs TRBV12-3 or TRBV12-4 and TRBJ2-2, with D possibly TRBD2 on 7 matching bases. The CDR3 has 15 residues. The V and J ends lost 6 bases and 5 bases respectively, with 16 bases between them. This CDR3 is CASRYGGRRTGELFF. The CDR3 DNA sequence: TGTGCCAGCAGATACGGGGGGCGGCGGACCGGGGAGCTGTTTTTT.

This chain connects TRBV28 to TRBJ2-3, with 8 bases lining up with TRBD2. The CDR3 runs to 14 residues. J was trimmed by 5 bases and V by 11 bases; bases with no gene match: 12. Looked up from germline, CDR1 is MDHEN and CDR2 is SYDVKM. The DNA of the CDR3 is TGTGCCGCCATCGGGGGGGCGCTCGAAGATACGCAGTATTTT. It codes for CAAIGGALEDTQYF.

The CDR3 is CASSLGGRKADTEAFF. As DNA, the CDR3 is TGTGCCAGCAGCTTAGGTGGCCGAAAAGCGGACACTGAAGCTTTCTTT. The J gene is TRBJ1-1, the V gene TRBV7-9; no clear D gene. Trimming shortened V by 1 base and J by 3 bases, and 15 bases separated the two germline ends. This CDR3 contains 16 residues. The germline gives CDR1 SEHNR, CDR2 FQNEAQ (reference sequence). Full variable domain (outside the CDR3, taken from reference TRBV7-9 and TRBJ1-1): DTGVSQNPRHKITKRGQNVTFRCDPISEHNRLYWYRQTLGQGPEFLTYFQNEAQLEKSRLLSDRFSAERPKGSFSTLEIQRTEQGDSAMYLCASSLGGRKADTEAFFGQGTRLTVV.

The chain joins TRBV29-1 to TRBJ1-5; 8 nucleotides align to TRBD1. The ends lost 5 bases at V and 10 bases at J; junction bases unmatched: 7. The length of the CDR3 is 12 residues. Germline V gives CDR1 SQVTM, CDR2 ANQGSEA. The CDR3 here is CSVYGQGGPQHF. The DNA for the CDR3 is TGCAGCGTTTACGGACAGGGAGGTCCCCAGCATTTT.

The chain recombines TRBV3-1 with TRBJ2-1, with 12 bases lining up with TRBD2. CDR1 is LGHDT and CDR2 is YNNKEL in the germline V gene (reference sequence). V shed 6 bases, J shed 0 bases, and the junction held 6 bases outside the gene matches. The CDR3 is made up of 17 amino acids. The DNA of the CDR3 is TGTGCCAGCAGACCCACTAGCGGGGGGAGCTCCTACAATGAGCAGTTCTTC. Amino acid sequence: CASRPTSGGSSYNEQFF.

This clonotype occurred many times. The chain recombines TRBV12-3 or TRBV12-4 with TRBJ2-7, with D unclear. The ends were cut back, 5 bases at V and 7 bases at J, with 12 bases in the middle. CDR3 size: 12 residues. The CDR3 DNA reads TGTGCCAGCAGTCAAGGGATGGGAGAGCAGTACTTC. This codes for CASSQGMGEQYF.

This chain connects TRBV25-1 to TRBJ2-2; D is unresolved. The V and J ends lost 4 bases and 6 bases respectively, with 6 bases between them. CDR3 length equals 12 residues. CDR1 is MGHDK and CDR2 is SYGVNS in the germline V gene. This CDR3 is CASSVDPGELFF. The CDR3 nucleotides are TGTGCCAGCAGTGTTGATCCCGGGGAGCTGTTTTTT.

The V and J genes are TRBV2 and TRBJ1-1; possible D gene TRBD1, 5 bases. The CDR3 sequence is 13 residues long. V lost 10 bases to trimming and J lost 5 bases, with 17 bases between them. Germline loops: CDR1 SNHLY, CDR2 FYNNEI. This CDR3 is CATGVNPGTEAFF. DNA for the CDR3: TGTGCCACGGGGGTAAACCCGGGGACTGAAGCTTTCTTT.

The CDR3 loop reads CASSYPKGGTEAFF. The CDR3 bases are TGTGCCAGCAGTTACCCCAAGGGGGGCACTGAAGCTTTCTTT. The chain couples TRBV6-5 to TRBJ1-1, with D possibly TRBD1 on 6 matching bases. CDR3 size: 14 residues. Germline CDR1 is MNHEY and CDR2 is SVGAGI. Trimming removed 2 bases from V and 4 bases from J, with 11 bases in between.

This clonotype was counted a few times. The chain employs TRBV10-3 and TRBJ1-6, with unresolved D. CDR1 is ENHRY, CDR2 SYGVKD, per germline. Trimming left V 8 bases short and J 6 bases short, with 11 bases between. The CDR3 is made up of 13 amino acids. The CDR3 here is CAISGPFNSPLHF. CDR3 sequence (DNA): TGTGCCATCTCCGGACCGTTTAATTCACCCCTCCACTTT.

The sample holds a few counts of this clonotype. V is TRBV4-1 and J is TRBJ2-5, with 9 positions matching TRBD2. The CDR3 length is 17 residues. Germline values: CDR1 MGHRA, CDR2 YSYEKL. V was clipped by 3 bases and J by 1 base; unmatched bases: 9. The CDR3 DNA follows: TGCGCCAGCAGCCAGGGGGTCCCACTAGCGGGCCAAGAGACCCAGTACTTC. Amino acids: CASSQGVPLAGQETQYF.

V and J are TRBV7-7 and TRBJ2-1; 14 bases match TRBD2. Germline V lookup: CDR1 SSHAT, CDR2 FNYEAQ (reference sequence). V gave up 5 bases and J gave up 12 bases; unmatched junction bases: 9. The CDR3 has 15 residues. The CDR3 loop reads CASSLGTSGRSVQFF. As DNA, the CDR3 is TGTGCCAGCAGCCTCGGGACTAGCGGGAGAAGCGTGCAGTTCTTC.

The table lists this clonotype with many counts. The J gene is TRBJ1-1, the V gene TRBV7-9; D uncertain. Germline V gives CDR1 SEHNR, CDR2 FQNEAQ (reference sequence). Trimming removed 1 base from V and 4 bases from J, with 7 bases in between. This CDR3 region has 13 residues. CDR3 DNA sequence: TGTGCCAGCAGCTTAGTGGGTGCCACTGAAGCTTTCTTT. Its translation is CASSLVGATEAFF. The variable domain in full, with the rest retrieved from reference TRBV7-9 and TRBJ1-1, is DTGVSQNPRHKITKRGQNVTFRCDPISEHNRLYWYRQTLGQGPEFLTYFQNEAQLEKSRLLSDRFSAERPKGSFSTLEIQRTEQGDSAMYLCASSLVGATEAFFGQGTRLTVV.

The rearrangement uses TRBV2 and TRBJ2-2; D tentatively fits TRBD1 or TRBD2 (7 bases each). V lost 6 bases to trimming and J lost 0 bases, with 17 bases between them. CDR3 size: 17 residues. Germline CDR1 is SNHLY and CDR2 is FYNNEI. CDR3 nucleotides: TGTGCCAGCAGGGCCAGGGGGGGCAGGGCGAACACCGGGGAGCTGTTTTTT. Translated: CASRARGGRANTGELFF. Full variable domain (rest looked up from reference TRBV2 and TRBJ2-2): EPEVTQTPSHQVTQMGQEVILRCVPISNHLYFYWYRQILGQKVEFLVSFYNNEISEKSEIFDDQFSVERPDGSNFTLKIRSTKLEDSAMYFCASRARGGRANTGELFFGEGSRLTVL.

In its sample, this clonotype was seen a few times. The rearrangement joins TRBV6-5 to TRBJ2-3, with D possibly matching TRBD2 (6 bases). The CDR3 runs to 16 residues. Trimming took 0 bases from V and 0 from J, leaving 10 bases between them. CDR1 and CDR2 from the germline V gene are MNHEY and SVGAGI. DNA for the CDR3: TGTGCCAGCAGTTACTCCAGGCGGGGTAGCACAGATACGCAGTATTTT. It codes for CASSYSRRGSTDTQYF.

In this sample, this clonotype turned up a few times. The chain recombines TRBV7-9 with TRBJ1-1, with TRBD1 matching over 9 bases. Germline assignment: CDR1 SEHNR and CDR2 FQNEAQ (reference sequence). CDR3 size: 13 residues. J gave up 6 bases and V 8 bases, and 7 bases lay outside the gene matches. This CDR3 reads CASQGQGGSEAFF. Written as DNA, the CDR3 is TGTGCCAGCCAGGGACAGGGCGGCTCTGAAGCTTTCTTT.

This clonotype was seen a few times. The chain has TRBV5-5 and TRBJ1-4; D remains ambiguous. The CDR3 runs 18 residues. The V end was cut by 0 bases, the J end by 0 bases, with 15 bases between. CDR1 and CDR2 from the germline V gene are SGHKS and YYEKEE (reference sequence). CDR3 DNA: TGTGCCAGCAGCTTGGAAGTTCCGCACAGTTCAACTAATGAAAAACTGTTTTTT. Translated, it gives CASSLEVPHSSTNEKLFF.

A few counts support this clonotype. J is TRBJ1-6 and V is TRBV6-5; 8 bases align to TRBD1. Germline CDR1 reads MNHEY; CDR2 reads SVGAGI. With V trimmed by 3 bases and J by 10 bases, 5 bases remained unmatched. The CDR3 runs 14 residues. CDR3 nucleotide sequence: TGTGCCAGCAGTTATTGGCAGGGGGCCTCACCCCTCCACTTT. Translated: CASSYWQGASPLHF.

The gene calls are TRBV6-1 and TRBJ1-1, with D perhaps TRBD1 (6 bases). The CDR3 is 13 residues long. Germline V lookup: CDR1 MNHNS, CDR2 SASEGT. Trimming pared 6 bases from V and 6 bases from J, leaving 14 bases between. The CDR3 protein is CASSRTDSSEAFF. The CDR3, as DNA: TGTGCCAGCAGCCGAACGGACAGCTCTGAAGCTTTCTTT.

The V call is TRBV2, the J call TRBJ2-7, with TRBD2 identical over 9 bases. V trimming: 8 bases; J trimming: 1 base; junction bases outside the gene matches: 6. Germline V gene lookup returns CDR1 SNHLY and CDR2 FYNNEI. The CDR3 covers 14 residues. CDR3 DNA: TGTGCCAGCCTGAGGACTAGCGCTTCCTACGAGCAGTACTTC. It yields the protein CASLRTSASYEQYF.

This rearrangement joins TRBV6-7 to TRBJ2-1; possibly TRBD2 for D (5 bases). TRBV6-7 is treated as an ORF (open reading frame) with a function not yet certain. CDR3 size: 17 residues. Deletions cut 0 bases from V and 3 bases from J, with 15 bases between. The CDR3: CASSYSLPSWHYNEQFF. The DNA for the CDR3 is TGTGCCAGCAGTTACTCCTTGCCTAGCTGGCACTACAATGAGCAGTTCTTC.

This clonotype was recorded a few times. The V gene is TRBV3-1, the J gene TRBJ1-1, with D tentatively TRBD1 (5 bases). Deletions cut 3 bases from V and 3 bases from J, with 11 bases between. Germline assignment: CDR1 LGHDT and CDR2 YNNKEL (reference sequence). The CDR3 totals 14 residues. CDR3 region: CASSHLQVDTEAFF. In DNA, the CDR3 is TGTGCCAGCAGCCATCTACAGGTTGACACTGAAGCTTTCTTT.

This clonotype was found a few times. This chain links TRBV10-1 with TRBJ2-1; possibly TRBD1 or TRBD2 for D (6 bases each). The germline V gene encodes CDR1 WNHNN and CDR2 SYGVQD (reference sequence). V lost 2 bases to trimming and J lost 1 base, with 33 bases between them. CDR3 length: 23 residues. In DNA, the CDR3 is TGCGCCAGCAGTGAGCCGGGGGACATCGTGAGGGGGAGGCGTACTCCTTCCTACAATGAGCAGTTCTTC. This encodes CASSEPGDIVRGRRTPSYNEQFF.